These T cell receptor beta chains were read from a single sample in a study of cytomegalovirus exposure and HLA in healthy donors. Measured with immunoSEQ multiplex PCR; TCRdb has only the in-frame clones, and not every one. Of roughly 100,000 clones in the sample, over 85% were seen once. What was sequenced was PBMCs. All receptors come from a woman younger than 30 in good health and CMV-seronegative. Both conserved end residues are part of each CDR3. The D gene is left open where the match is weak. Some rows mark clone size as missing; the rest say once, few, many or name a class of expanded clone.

TGTGCCAGCAGCCACCCTGTGACTCCGGGACAGGGGCGGAACACTGAAGCTTTCTTT	CASSHPVTPGQGRNTEAFF	TRBD1	NA	TRBJ1-1	TRBV9
TGTGCCAGCAGCTATACAGGGGGAATAGGGTATGGCTACACCTTC	CASSYTGGIGYGYTF	TRBD1	once	TRBJ1-2	TRBV7-2
TGTGCCAGCAGCCACCTACTAGCGGGGGACATATACAATGAGCAGTTCTTC	CASSHLLAGDIYNEQFF	TRBD2	NA	TRBJ2-1	TRBV14
TGTGCCAGCAGCGGGGACAGGGTGAACTATGGCTACACCTTC	CASSGDRVNYGYTF	TRBD1	NA	TRBJ1-2	TRBV7-9
TGTGCCAGCAGCCGGACTAGCGGGGGTCTAAACACCGGGGAGCTGTTTTTT	CASSRTSGGLNTGELFF	TRBD2	NA	TRBJ2-2	TRBV9
TGTGCCAGCAGTCGAACGGCGGGGACTGACAATGAGCAGTTCTTC	CASSRTAGTDNEQFF	NA	once	TRBJ2-1	TRBV27
TGTGCCAGCAGTTATGACATGAGCTCCTACAATGAGCAGTTCTTC	CASSYDMSSYNEQFF	NA	NA	TRBJ2-1	TRBV6-5
TGTGCCAGCAGCTTTGTCGGCGGGAGTGGCGACGAGCAGTACTTC	CASSFVGGSGDEQYF	TRBD2	NA	TRBJ2-7	TRBV7-9
TGCGCCAGCAGCCCCGGGACAGGGACCTACAATGAGCAGTTCTTC	CASSPGTGTYNEQFF	TRBD1	NA	TRBJ2-1	TRBV4-3
TGTGCCAGCAGCCAAGATCAGGGCTTGGCCACTGAAGCTTTCTTT	CASSQDQGLATEAFF	NA	NA	TRBJ1-1	TRBV4-2
TGTGCCTCCGAGGGCACGGGTTACGAGCAGTACTTC	CASEGTGYEQYF	NA	NA	TRBJ2-7	TRBV30
TGTGCCAGCAGCGTAGAGGGACAGGGGGACTATGGCTACACCTTC	CASSVEGQGDYGYTF	TRBD1	once	TRBJ1-2	TRBV9
TGTGCCACCAGCAGAGACCGGGGAGGGATCTCAACTAATGAAAAACTGTTTTTT	CATSRDRGGISTNEKLFF	NA	NA	TRBJ1-4	TRBV15
TGTGCCTGGGCCTCTAGAGGAGGCTACTCCTACTGGACTGAAGCTTTCTTT	CAWASRGGYSYWTEAFF	NA	NA	TRBJ1-1	TRBV30
TGTGCCTGGAGCCCCCGATCTTCCGCCGTGCCTAGCGGGATTGCCTACGAGCAGTACTTC	CAWSPRSSAVPSGIAYEQYF	TRBD2	NA	TRBJ2-7	TRBV30
TGTGCCAGCAGCCCAAAGACAGCCTACGAGCAGTACTTC	CASSPKTAYEQYF	NA	NA	TRBJ2-7	TRBV9
TGCGCCAGCAGCCCCGGGACTAGCGGGAGGGGAGATACGCAGTATTTT	CASSPGTSGRGDTQYF	TRBD2	NA	TRBJ2-3	TRBV5-1
TGTGCCAGTGCGGGGGGCCGATCCTACAATGAGCAGTTCTTC	CASAGGRSYNEQFF	TRBD2	once	TRBJ2-1	TRBV9
TGCGCCAGCAGCCCTCTCGGGGGGCAAAGGTTCAACGAGCAGTACTTC	CASSPLGGQRFNEQYF	NA	NA	TRBJ2-7	TRBV5-1
TGTGCCACCGGACAGGGGGCTCTAGATACGCAGTATTTT	CATGQGALDTQYF	TRBD1	NA	TRBJ2-3	TRBV19
TGTGCCTGGGGGGGCATGAACACTGAAGCTTTCTTT	CAWGGMNTEAFF	NA	NA	TRBJ1-1	TRBV7-9
TGTGCCAGCAGCGACCGACTTAAAGGGACTAGCGGGAGGCCCTCCTACAATGAGCAGTTCTTC	CASSDRLKGTSGRPSYNEQFF	TRBD2	once	TRBJ2-1	TRBV9
TGTGCCAGCTCACCCCAACACAGGGGTGAAAAACTGTTTTTT	CASSPQHRGEKLFF	TRBD1	NA	TRBJ1-4	TRBV18
TGTGCCAGCAGCCCAGGGGGCACGGGCAATCAGCCCCAGCATTTT	CASSPGGTGNQPQHF	TRBD1	NA	TRBJ1-5	TRBV11-2
TGTGCCAGTGCTAGCGGGGGGGGCACAGATACGCAGTATTTT	CASASGGGTDTQYF	TRBD2	NA	TRBJ2-3	TRBV27
TGTGCCAGCAGTGGCCAGGGGGCGCGGGAAAAACTGTTTTTT	CASSGQGAREKLFF	TRBD1	NA	TRBJ1-4	TRBV2
TGTGCCAGCAGTCAGAGGGGGTTGCTAAGCTCACCCCTCCACTTT	CASSQRGLLSSPLHF	NA	NA	TRBJ1-6	TRBV6-5
TGTGCCACCAGCAGAGAGGCTCTAAATGTAGTGGGAGATACCAATGAGCAGTTCTTC	CATSREALNVVGDTNEQFF	NA	NA	TRBJ2-1	TRBV15